Presented here are 30 T cell receptor beta chains from one specimen sequenced in a study of human T cells and chemical hapten exposure. TCRdb reprocessed the RACE reads via MiXCR and lists one record per CDR3 protein. The sample includes 350,000 to 450,000 distinct CDR3 sequences, 4% to 6% of them seen just once. Time point in this sample: pre-sensitization, week 0. Treatment specified: therapeutic diphenylcyclopropenone sensitization with weekly scalp DPC. The input for sequencing was whole blood, taken in connection with sensitization to the hapten diphenylcyclopropenone (DPC). The source is a woman in her 50s with alopecia areata. Some clones in this sample may be carry-over from other donors' samples.

This clonotype was found a few times. The gene calls are TRBV5-1 and TRBJ1-1; the D gene is possibly TRBD1 (6 bases). Germline CDR1 is SGHRS and CDR2 is YFSETQ. V lost 3 bases, J lost 6 bases, and 12 bases lay in between. The CDR3 covers 13 residues. The CDR3 region has the DNA TGCGCCAGCAGCTCCCCAGGGGTTCCTGAAGCTTTCTTT. This codes for CASSSPGVPEAFF.

This clonotype was picked up many times. J is TRBJ2-2 and V is TRBV20-1; TRBD1 is a possible D gene (7 bases). The CDR3 contains 14 residues. V shed 7 bases and J shed 1 base, with 13 bases lying between them. Germline CDR1 DFQATT, CDR2 SNEGSKA (reference sequence). The CDR3 DNA follows: TGCAGTGGGAGGGGACAGTTGAACACCGGGGAGCTGTTTTTT. Translation gives CSGRGQLNTGELFF.

This clonotype was seen at least ten times. This chain uses TRBV7-2 with TRBJ2-3, with D perhaps matching TRBD2 (5 bases). Germline V lookup: CDR1 SGHTA, CDR2 FQGNSA. The CDR3 is made up of 12 amino acids. Trimming took 5 bases from V and 4 from J, leaving 7 bases between them. CDR3 nucleotides: TGTGCCAGCAGCGGACTTTCAGATACGCAGTATTTT. This encodes CASSGLSDTQYF.

This clonotype was counted many times. The rearrangement uses TRBV6-6 and TRBJ2-2; 8 positions agree with TRBD1. CDR3 length: 14 amino acids. From germline, CDR1 is MNHNY and CDR2 SVGAGI (reference sequence). The V and J ends lost 5 bases and 6 bases, in that order; junction bases with no gene match: 5. The CDR3 sequence: CASSPTGAAGELFF. In DNA form, the CDR3 reads TGTGCCAGCAGTCCGACAGGGGCAGCCGGGGAGCTGTTTTTT.

At least ten counts were recorded for this clonotype. The chain uses TRBV20-1 and TRBJ2-7; D is possibly TRBD1 (7 bases). CDR3 length: 15 residues. Germline V gene lookup returns CDR1 DFQATT and CDR2 SNEGSKA (reference sequence). Deletions cut 3 bases from V and 1 base from J, with 16 bases between. CDR3: CSARSMEGASYEQYF. The CDR3 DNA reads as TGCAGTGCTAGGTCCATGGAGGGGGCGTCCTACGAGCAGTACTTC.

The sample holds many counts of this clonotype. At one end, the junction sequence differs from germline, possibly due to a read error. The V call is TRBV6-1, the J call TRBJ2-5; D is unresolved. The CDR3 runs 14 residues. The V gene's germline CDR1 is MNHNS and CDR2 SASEGT. This CDR3 reads CASSELQSQKTQYF. CDR3 bases: TGTGCCAGCAGTGAATTGCAGTCCCAAAAGACCCAGTACTTC.

This clonotype was observed at least ten times. Germline and junction disagree at one end, which may indicate a read error. V usage is TRBV3-1 and J usage is TRBJ1-1, with D possibly being TRBD1 (5 bases). The CDR3 consists of 15 residues. Per the germline V gene, CDR1 is LGHDT and CDR2 is YNNKEL (reference sequence). CDR3 coding DNA: TGTGCCAGCAGACAAGGGACGGGGATGAACACTGAAGCTTTCTTT. It translates to CASRQGTGMNTEAFF.

This clonotype appeared many times. J is TRBJ2-3 and V is TRBV9; perhaps TRBD1 as D (6 bases). Germline V gene lookup returns CDR1 SGDLS and CDR2 YYNGEE. V shed 0 bases and J shed 0 bases, with 11 bases lying between them. The CDR3 loop spans 16 amino acids. DNA for the CDR3: TGTGCCAGCAGCGTAGAAACAGGGAGTAGCACAGATACGCAGTATTTT. It codes for CASSVETGSSTDTQYF.

V is TRBV18 and J is TRBJ2-4; D might be TRBD2 (6 bases). This CDR3 contains 15 residues. Germline assignment: CDR1 KGHSH and CDR2 LQKENI. Trimming shortened V by 3 bases and J by 1 base, and 10 bases separated the two germline ends. CDR3 in amino acids: CASSPPSGAKNIQYF. CDR3 DNA sequence: TGTGCCAGCTCACCGCCGAGCGGGGCCAAAAACATTCAGTACTTC.

There are many counts of this clonotype. An end of the junction does not agree with germline; a read error may underlie this. The chain is built from TRBV28 and TRBJ2-4; 8 bases match TRBD1. Germline-derived CDR1 and CDR2 are MDHEN and SYDVKM. The CDR3 has 13 residues. Here the CDR3 DNA reads TGTGCCAGCAGTCCGGGGACAGGCCCCATCGTTAACTTC. Translating it yields CASSPGTGPIVNF.

At least ten counts were recorded for this clonotype. The chain has TRBV10-3 and TRBJ2-1; a possible D gene is TRBD2 (5 bases). This CDR3 contains 15 residues. The ends were cut back, 4 bases at V and 0 bases at J, with 10 bases in the middle. Germline V gene lookup returns CDR1 ENHRY and CDR2 SYGVKD. As DNA, the CDR3 is TGTGCCATCAGTGGGTCAGCGGACTCCTACAATGAGCAGTTCTTC. As protein: CAISGSADSYNEQFF.

This clonotype was counted ten times or more. The CDR3 DNA sequence: TGTGCCAGCACCGCATTGGACGAGCAGTACTTC. This codes for CASTALDEQYF. The chain recombines TRBV7-9 with TRBJ2-7; D gene uncertain. The CDR3 has 11 residues. Germline CDR1 reads SEHNR; CDR2 reads FQNEAQ (reference sequence). The germline V and J ends were trimmed by 7 bases and 5 bases, with 9 bases remaining between them.

This clonotype was counted many times. The chain couples TRBV20-1 to TRBJ2-5; perhaps TRBD1 as D (7 bases). This CDR3 region has 13 residues. V was pared by 5 bases and J by 4 bases, with 14 bases between. Germline V CDR1 and CDR2: DFQATT, SNEGSKA (reference sequence). The CDR3, as DNA: TGCAGTGCTGCCCGGCAGGGGGGAGAGACCCAGTACTTC. Its translation is CSAARQGGETQYF.

This clonotype turned up a few times. J is TRBJ1-5 and V is TRBV28; 11 nucleotides align to TRBD1. The CDR3 totals 16 residues. V lost 2 bases and J lost 6; bases outside the gene matches: 6. Germline V gene lookup returns CDR1 MDHEN and CDR2 SYDVKM. CDR3 sequence: CASSLGGQGAGQPQHF. The CDR3 bases are TGTGCCAGCAGTTTAGGTGGACAGGGGGCGGGTCAGCCCCAGCATTTT.

This clonotype was counted only a few times. This chain uses TRBV5-1 with TRBJ2-5; possibly TRBD2 for D (5 bases). The CDR3 is 14 amino acids. Trimming shortened V by 0 bases and J by 4 bases, and 10 bases separated the two germline ends. Looked up from germline, CDR1 is SGHRS and CDR2 is YFSETQ. DNA for the CDR3: TGCGCCAGCAGCTTGGATACGGGGTCAGAGACCCAGTACTTC. It is translated as CASSLDTGSETQYF.

The chain has TRBV12-3 or TRBV12-4 and TRBJ1-1, with D uncertain. V was cut by 6 bases and J by 10 bases, with 15 bases left in between. The length of the CDR3 is 12 residues. In DNA, the CDR3 is TGTGCCAGCAGCAACGGAGCGAGTGGAGCTTTCTTT. Translating it yields CASSNGASGAFF.

This clonotype was seen a handful of times. The chain joins TRBV29-1 to TRBJ1-2, with D possibly TRBD1 on 6 matching bases. Germline loops: CDR1 SQVTM, CDR2 ANQGSEA. CDR3 length: 16 amino acids. Trimming removed 2 bases from V and 3 bases from J, with 19 bases in between. The DNA of the CDR3 is TGCAGCGTTGAATTTGAAGAGCAGGACAGACACTATGGCTACACCTTC. Amino acid sequence: CSVEFEEQDRHYGYTF. The entire variable domain, with the rest obtained from reference TRBV29-1 and TRBJ1-2, is as follows: SAVISQKPSRDICQRGTSLTIQCQVDSQVTMMFWYRQQPGQSLTLIATANQGSEATYESGFVIDKFPISRPNLTFSTLTVSNMSPEDSSIYLCSVEFEEQDRHYGYTFGSGTRLTVV.

This clonotype has a count of ten or more. The V call is TRBV7-9, the J call TRBJ2-1; 12 bases match TRBD2. This CDR3 comprises 16 residues. The germline V gene has CDR1 SEHNR and CDR2 FQNEAQ (reference sequence). V dropped 3 bases and J dropped 4; count of bases not matched to a gene: 4. CDR3 coding DNA: TGTGCCAGCAGCTTTGGACTAGCGGGGACTTACAATGAGCAGTTCTTC. Protein product: CASSFGLAGTYNEQFF.

At least ten counts were recorded for this clonotype. The chain employs TRBV20-1 and TRBJ2-3; the D gene could be TRBD1 or TRBD2 (5 bases each). Trimming cost V 3 bases and J 1 base, with 11 bases left between them. The CDR3 has 14 residues. Germline assignment: CDR1 DFQATT and CDR2 SNEGSKA (reference sequence). The CDR3 reads CSARAEGRTDTQYF. The CDR3 DNA is TGCAGTGCTAGGGCCGAGGGGCGCACAGATACGCAGTATTTT.

This clonotype was detected many times. V usage is TRBV11-2 and J usage is TRBJ2-3; 15 bases are shared with TRBD2. Trimming cost V 3 bases and J 4 bases; bases outside gene matches: 8. The CDR3 extends over 18 amino acids. Germline V CDR1 and CDR2: SGHAT, FQNNGV. The CDR3: CASSLHGLAGGPPDTQYF. The CDR3 DNA reads TGTGCCAGCAGCTTGCACGGACTAGCGGGGGGGCCCCCAGATACGCAGTATTTT.

With respect to this clonotype: This likely stems from a read error, as it lies one base from a far larger clone. V and J are TRBV7-2 and TRBJ2-3; TRBD2 agrees at 12 bases. CDR3 length: 15 residues. V trimming: 5 bases; J trimming: 5 bases; junction bases outside the gene matches: 5. Per the germline V gene, CDR1 is SGHTA and CDR2 is FQGNSA. This chain's CDR3 is CASSPPGLAGDTQYF. The DNA for the CDR3 is TGTGCCAGCAGCCCCCCGGGACTAGCGGGAGATACGCAGTATTTT.

The sample holds a few counts of this clonotype. The genes are TRBV7-8 and TRBJ2-7, with D possibly matching TRBD1 (5 bases). Trimming shortened V by 2 bases and J by 5 bases, and 13 bases separated the two germline ends. CDR1 and CDR2 from the germline V gene are SGHVS and FQNEAQ. There are 14 residues in the CDR3. As DNA, the CDR3 is TGTGCCAGCAGCTTAAGGCAGGGCAGCGACGAGCAGTACTTC. As protein: CASSLRQGSDEQYF.

V is TRBV3-1 and J is TRBJ2-7; 9 bases agree with TRBD1. Germline assignment: CDR1 LGHDT and CDR2 YNNKEL (reference sequence). The CDR3 is 14 amino acids. J gave up 7 bases and V 4 bases, and 8 bases lay outside the gene matches. As DNA, the CDR3 is TGTGCCAGCAGCCCCGGGACAGGGAGAGCTGAGCAGTACTTC. This codes for CASSPGTGRAEQYF.

This chain connects TRBV3-1 to TRBJ1-6; a possible D gene is TRBD1 (5 bases). The CDR3 runs to 18 residues. CDR1 is LGHDT and CDR2 is YNNKEL in the germline V gene (reference sequence). The V and J ends lost 2 bases and 1 base respectively, with 15 bases between them. The CDR3 nucleotides read TGTGCCAGCAGCCAATATACCCCCGGGGGATCCTATAATTCACCCCTCCACTTT. It is translated as CASSQYTPGGSYNSPLHF.

This clonotype occurred many times. V and J are TRBV29-1 and TRBJ2-3; TRBD2 agrees at 8 bases. The germline V gene encodes CDR1 SQVTM and CDR2 ANQGSEA. The CDR3 extends over 16 amino acids. V was clipped by 0 bases and J by 4 bases; unmatched bases: 9. The CDR3 coding sequence is TGCAGCGTTGAAGATCAGAGCGGGGGAAGGGCAGATACGCAGTATTTT. Residues: CSVEDQSGGRADTQYF.

This clonotype was observed a few times. The chain recombines TRBV7-8 with TRBJ2-1, with TRBD2 identical over 9 bases. CDR1 and CDR2 from the germline V gene are SGHVS and FQNEAQ. The CDR3 has 15 residues. V lost 2 bases, J lost 7 bases, and 6 bases stayed unmatched. DNA for the CDR3: TGTGCCAGCAGCTTATCAGCGGGAGGTCGGAATGAGCAGTTCTTC. The encoded protein is CASSLSAGGRNEQFF. Using reference TRBV7-8 and TRBJ2-1 for the parts outside the CDR3, the full variable domain is GAGVSQSPRYKVAKRGQDVALRCDPISGHVSLFWYQQALGQGPEFLTYFQNEAQLDKSGLPSDRFFAERPEGSVSTLKIQRTQQEDSAVYLCASSLSAGGRNEQFFGPGTRLTVL.

The V and J genes are TRBV6-5 and TRBJ1-2, with D possibly being TRBD1 (5 bases). V dropped 7 bases and J dropped 7 bases, with 16 bases sitting between them. The CDR3 is made up of 13 amino acids. Germline V gene lookup returns CDR1 MNHEY and CDR2 SVGAGI. Here the CDR3 reads CASTRGSGRGYTF. CDR3 bases: TGTGCCAGCACCCGGGGATCAGGGCGTGGCTACACCTTC.

In its sample, this clonotype was seen a few times. The chain uses TRBV2 and TRBJ2-3; D is unresolved. The CDR3 spans 11 residues. V shed 7 bases and J shed 6 bases, with 8 bases lying between them. Germline values: CDR1 SNHLY, CDR2 FYNNEI. In DNA form, the CDR3 reads TGTGCCAGCATGGGGTCGGATACGCAGTATTTT. Residues: CASMGSDTQYF.

This rearrangement joins TRBV20-1 to TRBJ2-2; TRBD2 might be the D (7 bases). Per germline, CDR1 DFQATT and CDR2 SNEGSKA (reference sequence). The germline V and J ends were trimmed by 0 bases and 7 bases, with 21 bases remaining between them. This CDR3 is built from 17 residues. CDR3 nucleotides: TGCAGTGCTAGAGATCTGGCGGGGGCCTATTCCGGCGGGGAGCTGTTTTTT. This codes for CSARDLAGAYSGGELFF.

In its sample, this clonotype was seen many times. V and J are TRBV10-1 and TRBJ1-5, with 8 positions matching TRBD1. The CDR3 has 14 residues. Germline CDR1 and CDR2: WNHNN and SYGVQD (reference sequence). The V gene end was trimmed by 4 bases and the J gene end by 6 bases; junction bases not matched to a gene: 5. As DNA, the CDR3 is TGCGCCAGCAGTGTCAGGGGGCGCAGTCAGCCCCAGCATTTT. Protein product: CASSVRGRSQPQHF.